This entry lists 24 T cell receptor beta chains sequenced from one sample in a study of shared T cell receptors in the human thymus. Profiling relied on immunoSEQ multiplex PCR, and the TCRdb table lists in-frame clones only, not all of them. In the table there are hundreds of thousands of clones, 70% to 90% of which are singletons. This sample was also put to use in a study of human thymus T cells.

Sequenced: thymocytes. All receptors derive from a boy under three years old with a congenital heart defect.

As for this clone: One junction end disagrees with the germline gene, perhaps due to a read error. The DNA of the CDR3 is TGTGCCAGCAGTAAAGCTCGGTGGGGGGGCGGTGGGGCCAACGTCCTGACTTTC. This sequence encodes CASSKARWGGGGANVLTF. The V and J genes are TRBV6-1 and TRBJ2-6; D is perhaps TRBD2 (7 bases). The CDR3 consists of 18 residues. CDR1 and CDR2 from the germline V gene are MNHNS and SASEGT.

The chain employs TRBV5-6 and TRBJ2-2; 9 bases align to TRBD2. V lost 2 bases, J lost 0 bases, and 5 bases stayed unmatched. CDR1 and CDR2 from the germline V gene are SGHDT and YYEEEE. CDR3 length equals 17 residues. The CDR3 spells CASSFSKREANTGELFF. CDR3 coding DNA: TGTGCCAGCAGCTTTTCCAAGCGGGAGGCGAACACCGGGGAGCTGTTTTTT.

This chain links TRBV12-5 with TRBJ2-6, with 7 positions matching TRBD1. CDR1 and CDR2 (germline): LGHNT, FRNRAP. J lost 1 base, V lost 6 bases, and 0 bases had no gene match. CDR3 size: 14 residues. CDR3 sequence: CASGTGSGANVLTF. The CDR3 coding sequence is TGTGCTAGTGGGACAGGGTCTGGGGCCAACGTCCTGACTTTC.

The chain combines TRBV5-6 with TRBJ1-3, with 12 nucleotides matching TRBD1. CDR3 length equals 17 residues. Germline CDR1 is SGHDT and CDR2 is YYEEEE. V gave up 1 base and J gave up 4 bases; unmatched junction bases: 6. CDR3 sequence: CASSLSGTGGGGNTIYF. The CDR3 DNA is TGTGCCAGCAGCTTGTCCGGGACAGGGGGCGGAGGAAACACCATATATTTT. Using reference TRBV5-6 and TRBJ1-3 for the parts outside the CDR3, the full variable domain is DAGVTQSPTHLIKTRGQQVTLRCSPKSGHDTVSWYQQALGQGPQFIFQYYEEEERQRGNFPDRFSGHQFPNYSSELNVNALLLGDSALYLCASSLSGTGGGGNTIYFGEGSWLTVV.

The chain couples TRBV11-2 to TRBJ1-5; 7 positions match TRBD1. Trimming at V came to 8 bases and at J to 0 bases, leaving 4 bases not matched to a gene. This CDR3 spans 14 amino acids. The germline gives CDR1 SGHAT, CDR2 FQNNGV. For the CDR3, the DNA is TGTGCCAGCCGAACAGGGGATAGCAATCAGCCCCAGCATTTT. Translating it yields CASRTGDSNQPQHF.

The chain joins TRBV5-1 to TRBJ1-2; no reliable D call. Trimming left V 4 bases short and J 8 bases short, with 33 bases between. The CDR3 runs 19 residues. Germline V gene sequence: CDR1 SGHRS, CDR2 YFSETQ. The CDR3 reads CASSPQAPRHLDVEGGYTF. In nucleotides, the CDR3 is TGCGCCAGCAGCCCTCAGGCCCCAAGACACTTAGACGTCGAGGGAGGCTACACCTTC.

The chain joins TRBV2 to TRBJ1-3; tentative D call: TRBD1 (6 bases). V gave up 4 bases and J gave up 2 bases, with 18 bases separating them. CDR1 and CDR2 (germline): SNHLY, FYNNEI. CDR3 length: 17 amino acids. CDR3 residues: CASSVTPGESPGNTIYF. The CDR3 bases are TGTGCCAGCAGTGTAACCCCAGGGGAGAGTCCTGGAAACACCATATATTTT.

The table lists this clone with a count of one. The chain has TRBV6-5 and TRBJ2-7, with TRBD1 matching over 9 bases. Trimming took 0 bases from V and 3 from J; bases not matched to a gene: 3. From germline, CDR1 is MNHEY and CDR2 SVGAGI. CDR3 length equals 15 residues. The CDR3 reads CASSYSTGGIYEQYF. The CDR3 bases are TGTGCCAGCAGTTACTCGACAGGGGGTATCTACGAGCAGTACTTC.

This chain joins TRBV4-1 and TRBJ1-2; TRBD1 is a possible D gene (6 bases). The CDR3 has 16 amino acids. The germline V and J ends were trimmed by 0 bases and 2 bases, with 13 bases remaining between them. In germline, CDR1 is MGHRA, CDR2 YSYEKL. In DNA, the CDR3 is TGCGCCAGCAGCCAAGATCGAGGACAGTCCAACTATGGCTACACCTTC. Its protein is CASSQDRGQSNYGYTF.

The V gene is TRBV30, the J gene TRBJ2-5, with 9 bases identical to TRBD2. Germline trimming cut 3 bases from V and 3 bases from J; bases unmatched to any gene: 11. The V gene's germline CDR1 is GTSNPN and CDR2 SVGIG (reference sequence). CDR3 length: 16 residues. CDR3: CAWRRGASGAKETQYF. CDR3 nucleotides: TGTGCCTGGAGGCGGGGGGCTAGCGGGGCCAAAGAGACCCAGTACTTC.

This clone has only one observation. The CDR3 region is CAWTTAALYNEQFF. In nucleotides, the CDR3 is TGTGCCTGGACAACTGCCGCCCTTTACAATGAGCAGTTCTTC. The V call is TRBV30, the J call TRBJ2-1; D gene uncertain. The CDR3 sequence is 14 residues long. Germline V gene sequence: CDR1 GTSNPN, CDR2 SVGIG (reference sequence). Trimming removed 4 bases at V and 4 bases at J, with 14 bases between.

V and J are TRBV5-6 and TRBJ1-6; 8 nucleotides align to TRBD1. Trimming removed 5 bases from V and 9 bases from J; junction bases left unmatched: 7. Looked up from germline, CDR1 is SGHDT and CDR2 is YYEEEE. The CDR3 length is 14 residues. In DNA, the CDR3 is TGTGCCAGCAGTTTCCAGGGGGCTGCTTCACCCCTCCACTTT. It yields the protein CASSFQGAASPLHF.

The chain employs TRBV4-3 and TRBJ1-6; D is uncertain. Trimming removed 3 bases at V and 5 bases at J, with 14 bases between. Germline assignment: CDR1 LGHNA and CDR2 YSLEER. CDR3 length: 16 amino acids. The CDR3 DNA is TGCGCCAGCAGCCAGTCCAGAGGTACGAATAATTCACCCCTCCACTTT. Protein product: CASSQSRGTNNSPLHF.

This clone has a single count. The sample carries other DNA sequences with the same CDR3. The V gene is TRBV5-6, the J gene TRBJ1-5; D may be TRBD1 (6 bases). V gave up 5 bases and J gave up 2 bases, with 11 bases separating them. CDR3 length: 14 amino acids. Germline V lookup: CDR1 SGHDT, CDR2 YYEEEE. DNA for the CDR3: TGTGCCAGCAGTTTTAGACAGGGCAATCAGCCCCAGCATTTT. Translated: CASSFRQGNQPQHF.

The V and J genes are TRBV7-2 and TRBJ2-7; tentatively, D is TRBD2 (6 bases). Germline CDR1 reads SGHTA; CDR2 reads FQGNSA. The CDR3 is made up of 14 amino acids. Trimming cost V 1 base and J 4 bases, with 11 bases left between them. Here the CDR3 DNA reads TGTGCCAGCAGCTTAGGGGGGGTATCATACGAGCAGTACTTC. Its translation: CASSLGGVSYEQYF.

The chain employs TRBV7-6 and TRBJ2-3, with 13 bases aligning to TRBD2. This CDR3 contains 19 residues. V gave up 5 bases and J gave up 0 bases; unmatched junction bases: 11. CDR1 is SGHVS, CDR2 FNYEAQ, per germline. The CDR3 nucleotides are TGTGCCAGCAGCCCAGTTGTGGGACTAGCGGGAAGTAGCACAGATACGCAGTATTTT. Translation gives CASSPVVGLAGSSTDTQYF.

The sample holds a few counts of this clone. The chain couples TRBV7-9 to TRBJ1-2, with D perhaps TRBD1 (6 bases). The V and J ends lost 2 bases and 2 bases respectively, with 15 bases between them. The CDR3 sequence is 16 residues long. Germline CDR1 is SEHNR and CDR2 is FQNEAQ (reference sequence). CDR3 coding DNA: TGTGCCAGCAGCTTACGCTCCAGGGGCGCAAACTATGGCTACACCTTC. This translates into CASSLRSRGANYGYTF.

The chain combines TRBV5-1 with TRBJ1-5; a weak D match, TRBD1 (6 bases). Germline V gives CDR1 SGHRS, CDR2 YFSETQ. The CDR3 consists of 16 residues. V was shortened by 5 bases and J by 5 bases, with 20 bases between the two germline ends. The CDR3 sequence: CASSSGEEGLHQPQHF. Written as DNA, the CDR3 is TGCGCCAGCAGTTCAGGGGAAGAGGGCCTCCATCAGCCCCAGCATTTT.

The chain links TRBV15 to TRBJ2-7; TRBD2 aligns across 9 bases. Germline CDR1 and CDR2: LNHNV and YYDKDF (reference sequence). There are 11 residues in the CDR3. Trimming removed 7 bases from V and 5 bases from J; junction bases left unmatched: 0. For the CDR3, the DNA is TGTGCCACCACTAGCGGGAACGAGCAGTACTTC. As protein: CATTSGNEQYF.

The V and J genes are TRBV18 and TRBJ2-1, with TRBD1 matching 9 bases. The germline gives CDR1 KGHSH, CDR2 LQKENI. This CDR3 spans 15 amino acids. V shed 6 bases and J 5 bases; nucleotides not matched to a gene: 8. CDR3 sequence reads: CASSKDRGRHNEQFF. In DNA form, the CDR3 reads TGTGCCAGCTCCAAGGACAGGGGTCGTCACAATGAGCAGTTCTTC.

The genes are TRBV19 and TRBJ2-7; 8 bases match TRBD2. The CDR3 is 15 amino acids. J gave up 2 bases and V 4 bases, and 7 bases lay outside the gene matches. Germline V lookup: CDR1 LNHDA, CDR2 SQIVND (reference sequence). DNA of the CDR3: TGTGCCAGTAGTAGCGGGACTAGATATACCTACGAGCAGTACTTC. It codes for CASSSGTRYTYEQYF.

The CDR3 DNA reads as TGTGCCAGCAGCAACCCGCGACAGGGCTGGAACACTGAAGCTTTCTTT. It specifies CASSNPRQGWNTEAFF. The chain has TRBV21-1 and TRBJ1-1; the table's D call of TRBD1 was not tested on the DNA. TRBV21-1 is flagged as a pseudogene. This CDR3 region has 16 residues.

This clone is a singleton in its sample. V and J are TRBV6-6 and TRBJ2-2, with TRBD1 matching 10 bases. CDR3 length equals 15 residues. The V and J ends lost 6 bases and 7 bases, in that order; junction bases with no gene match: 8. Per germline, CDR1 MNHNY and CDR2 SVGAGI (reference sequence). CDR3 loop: CASSLRQGASGELFF. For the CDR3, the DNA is TGTGCCAGCAGCTTGCGACAGGGGGCCAGCGGGGAGCTGTTTTTT.

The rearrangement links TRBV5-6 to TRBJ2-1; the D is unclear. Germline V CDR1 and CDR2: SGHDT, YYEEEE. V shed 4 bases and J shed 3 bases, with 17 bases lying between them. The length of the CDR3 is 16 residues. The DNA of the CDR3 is TGTGCCAGCAGCCCCCCCGCCAGGAATAACTACAATGAGCAGTTCTTC. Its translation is CASSPPARNNYNEQFF.